This TCR beta chain was identified during a study of lymphopenia after photon versus proton radiotherapy. Study results and caveats: In patients who died, overall survival fell as post-nadir TCR diversity dropped more. Under photons, naive T cells and diversity fell while effector/memory populations rose. Better survival with proton therapy was suggested as possible, not demonstrated. After lymphocyte nadir, photon-treated repertoires showed oligoclonal expansion, especially CD8+ Temra.

A note on this clone: The antigen remains undetermined.

V gave up 0 bases and J gave up 6 bases, with 0 bases separating them. The CDR3 covers 11 residues. Germline CDR1 reads ENHRY; CDR2 reads SYGVKD. Sequencing was performed with immunoSEQ multiplex PCR; in TCRdb, only in-frame clones are kept and a portion is missing. The data hold 68,000 or so clones, with more than 75% observed a single time. The receptor's source is a woman in her 70s with pancreatic cancer. The rearrangement uses TRBV10-3 and TRBJ2-1; D ambiguous. This material consisted of peripheral blood, taken from a patient treated with photon-based radiotherapy. The CDR3 DNA reads TGTGCCATCAGTGAGTCCAATGAGCAGTTCTTC. Its protein product is CAISESNEQFF.